This T cell receptor beta chain was profiled in a study of Ad26.COV2.S vaccination and SARS-CoV-2 variants (dated by TCRdb to about 2021). Context from the whole study: Donors in the vaccine arm were drawn from COV1001, a phase I-IIa trial of Ad26.COV2.S in healthy adults that was multicentre, randomized, double-blind and placebo-controlled. Dosing of Ad26.COV2.S was intramuscular, at either 5x10^10 or 1x10^11 viral particles, delivered as one shot or as two shots spaced 56 days apart. The specificity and breadth of SARS-CoV-2-reactive T cell receptors after Ad26.COV2.S vaccination were assessed by TCRbeta repertoire sequencing. A total of 32 samples were included in the TCR-sequenced set, comprising roughly 19 Ad26.COV2.S vaccine recipients, 5 placebo recipients and 8 SARS-CoV-2 convalescent individuals. Trial participants were randomized into five groups of five, in which low-dose or high-dose Ad26.COV2.S was given once or twice, or placebo was given on both occasions. Investigators did not know the trial group allocation while performing experiments and assessing outcomes.

The immunoSEQ Assay was used to sequence TCRbeta CDR3 regions. After extraction, genomic DNA underwent amplification by bias-controlled multiplex PCR, followed by high-throughput sequencing. Under the source paper's analysis protocol: Collapsing and filtering of sequences were performed to quantify the absolute abundance of each unique TCRbeta CDR3 region. T cell fraction was estimated by normalizing TCRbeta template counts to usable DNA, with usable DNA measured through amplification of reference genes found in all nucleated cells. Repertoire TCRs were annotated as SARS-CoV-2-specific when V gene, CDR3 amino acid sequence and J gene were exactly matched to a known reactive TCR set. MIRA supplied the reference SARS-CoV-2 TCR set, which was filtered for enrichment in COVID-19-positive ImmuneCODE repertoires so that public or cross-reactive TCRs were removed. Drawing on the MIRA antigens, annotated TCRs were analysed further at the level of specific ORF or position within ORF. Breadth was defined as annotated unique rearrangements over total unique productive rearrangements; depth was the summed frequency of those rearrangements. Two-sided Wilcoxon rank-sum tests were used to compare TCR breadth between groups. The table was pulled from immuneACCESS by TCRdb, which kept in-frame rearrangements only. Such tables lose some clones; where checked, under half of the loss comes from unresolved V genes, and the rest has no known cause. Clone size and the V and J calls come from that table; the DNA yielded D and trimming. For this sample the table gives roughly 410,000 clones, of which about four fifths were detected only once. The ten biggest clones cover about 7.4% of the sample.

In regard to this clone: There is no known antigen for this receptor. Base qualities are not at hand, and no much larger clone is one base apart.

What the treatment or condition label conveys for this sample: some 20 received Ad26.COV2.S at low or high dose, single or two shots; five or six received placebo; per-sample allocation not given. For vaccine and placebo recipients, repertoires were sequenced using samples collected on day 63 after the first injection. In Cohort 1b, about two dozen adults aged 18-55 years were enrolled at a single site in Boston, USA, between 29 July and 7 August 2020. Ad26.COV2.S was a replication-incompetent adenovirus type 26 vector expressing a prefusion-stabilized SARS-CoV-2 spike protein from the original Wuhan strain. Paper-wide results and their limitations: The study lacked the statistical power to compare responses across vaccine doses or regimens. Ad26.COV2.S recipients had higher spike-specific TCR breadth than placebo recipients (P = 0.0014). Comparable non-spike TCR breadth was observed between vaccine and placebo recipients, consistent with only spike being contained in the vaccine. Substantial breadth of spike-specific CD8+ and CD4+ T cell responses was reported after vaccination. The authors noted that the TCR breadth and depth analyses may have underestimated total T cell responses.

The germline V gene yields KGHSH for CDR1 and LQKENI for CDR2. Germline trimming: 4 bases from V, 4 bases from J; junction bases outside gene matches: 7. Reading from cysteine to phenylalanine, the CDR3 counts 15 amino acids. Kept here is only the CDR3 DNA, which spans 45 bases and is read in frame from base 1. The starting material was peripheral blood, obtained in a trial of Ad26.COV2.S vaccine versus placebo. This receptor was taken from a person between 18 and 60 years old who received the Ad26.COV2.S COVID-19 vaccine or a placebo. The chain links TRBV18 with TRBJ1-1; 9 of the junction bases match TRBD1. The DNA is TGTGCCAGCTCACAGGGACAGGGAATCGGCACTGAAGCTTTCTTT. This translates into CASSQGQGIGTEAFF. With all but the CDR3 taken from the reference TRBV18 and TRBJ1-1 genes, the full variable domain is: NAGVMQNPRHLVRRRGQEARLRCSPMKGHSHVYWYRQLPEEGLKFMVYLQKENIIDESGMPKERFSAEFPKEGPSILRIQQVVRGDSAAYFCASSQGQGIGTEAFFGQGTRLTVV.